The entry that follows covers one T cell receptor beta chain sequence. Its antigen is not identified. Trimming removed 0 bases from V and 0 bases from J, with 11 bases in between. Germline loops: CDR1 DFQATT, CDR2 SNEGSKA (reference sequence). This CDR3 comprises 16 residues. This sample was taken from a study of regulatory T cells in long-lasting Graves disease. TCR beta libraries were built with iRepertoire HTBI primers and Arm-PCR of CDR3 regions. TCRdb analysed the multiplex PCR reads with MiXCR anew, one entry per CDR3 protein. The sample shows roughly 500,000 distinct CDR3 sequences, roughly 13% of them seen only once. Time point here: newly diagnosed GD, antithyroid drugs for less than 3 months. Following extraction of RNA from PBMCs, that RNA was used to make the TCR library. Study-wide points: A greater number of public clonotypes (under 3,000) was shared by persistent patients than by new patients (just over 950). Favoring TRBV28, TRBJ1-2 and TRBJ2-5 was a feature seen in persistent disease. TCR diversity was lower in persistent Graves' patients than in newly diagnosed ones.

This sample was shared with a second study, whose subject was T cells in Graves' hyperthyroidism and ophthalmopathy.

The TCR originated in a young man with Graves disease. Sequenced here: peripheral blood mononuclear cells (PBMCs), sampled at new diagnosis, from a patient treated with antithyroid drugs. This sequence joins TRBV20-1 and TRBJ2-2; D is unresolved. In nucleotides, the CDR3 is TGCAGTGCTAGAGAGTCGAATAACGCGAACACCGGGGAGCTGTTTTTT. It translates to CSARESNNANTGELFF.